Described below is a single TCR beta chain sequence and its context. Trimming took 0 bases from V and 2 from J; bases not matched to a gene: 5. CDR1 MNHNY and CDR2 SVGAGI come from the germline V gene (reference sequence). The CDR3 spans 16 residues. The data were obtained in a study of blood T cell repertoires in COVID-19. The overall study: The origin of the acute and convalescent COVID-19 samples was the United States, Italy and Spain. The cDNA or gDNA used as material had been derived from T cells, B-cell-depleted T cells, or PBMCs.

Methods used by the authors: By means of reference gene primer amplification, nucleated cell counts were estimated. Assay: immunoSEQ multiplex PCR; the TCRdb copy retains only in-frame clones and omits some. The D gene and trimming were derived from the DNA, and the V and J assignments and clone size from that table. The profile shows more than 120,000 clones, approximately 88% of them singletons. Sequenced input: peripheral blood. This TCR derives from a human donor in a cohort sampled during active COVID-19. V is TRBV6-6 and J is TRBJ2-3; 7 bases align to TRBD2. The CDR3 sequence is CASSYSNAGDTDTQYF. The CDR3 nucleotides are TGTGCCAGCAGTTACTCGAATGCGGGAGACACAGATACGCAGTATTTT.